A single sample is the source of the 21 T cell receptor beta chains below, sequenced in a study of early T cells in non-severe SARS-CoV-2 infection. TCRdb reprocessed the 5' RACE reads via MiXCR and lists one record per CDR3 protein. The repertoire holds around 53,000 distinct CDR3 sequences, approximately 12% seen once, with roughly 2.5% in the top ten. The sample in question was whole blood, obtained at baseline. The origin of the receptors is an adult who was a healthcare worker with PCR-confirmed SARS-CoV-2 infection or an uninfected control (not recorded which).

V gene TRBV29-1 combines with J gene TRBJ2-5; maybe TRBD2 (5 bases). Between the trimmed V and J ends, which lost 7 bases and 8 bases, there was a span of 17 bases. CDR3 length: 12 residues. In germline, CDR1 is SQVTM, CDR2 ANQGSEA. The CDR3 is CSASLSERTQYF. The CDR3 DNA follows: TGCAGCGCTAGCCTGTCAGAGAGAACCCAGTACTTC.

This clonotype was observed many times. The chain employs TRBV7-3 and TRBJ2-3, with D perhaps matching TRBD2 (5 bases). The CDR3 runs to 16 residues. The germline V gene encodes CDR1 SGHTA and CDR2 FQGTGA. Trimming shortened V by 3 bases and J by 4 bases, and 17 bases separated the two germline ends. CDR3 nucleotides: TGTGCCAGCAGCTTCCTTTCGCCCGGGCGGGCAGATACGCAGTATTTT. Its protein is CASSFLSPGRADTQYF. Filled out from reference TRBV7-3 and TRBJ2-3, the complete variable domain reads GAGVSQTPSNKVTEKGKYVELRCDPISGHTALYWYRQSLGQGPEFLIYFQGTGAADDSGLPNDRFFAVRPEGSVSTLKIQRTERGDSAVYLCASSFLSPGRADTQYFGPGTRLTVL.

This clonotype has more than one count but fewer than ten. The V gene is TRBV11-2, the J gene TRBJ2-7; a possible D gene is TRBD2 (6 bases). Trimming shortened V by 0 bases and J by 7 bases, and 22 bases separated the two germline ends. The CDR3 has 17 amino acids. Germline CDR1 SGHAT, CDR2 FQNNGV. The CDR3 region has the DNA TGTGCCAGCAGCTTAGATTCTCTGGGGACTTTCCCTCGAGAGCAGTACTTC. Its protein is CASSLDSLGTFPREQYF.

This clonotype was seen only a few times. The chain combines TRBV28 with TRBJ2-2; 7 bases are a match to TRBD1. Germline values: CDR1 MDHEN, CDR2 SYDVKM. The trim removed 6 bases at V and 0 bases at J, leaving 7 bases unmatched. The CDR3 runs to 16 residues. CDR3 loop: CASSLPGGSNTGELFF. CDR3 in DNA: TGTGCCAGCAGCCTTCCAGGGGGATCGAACACCGGGGAGCTGTTTTTT.

The V and J genes are TRBV28 and TRBJ2-3; 11 positions agree with TRBD2. The V and J ends lost 2 bases and 0 bases, in that order; junction bases with no gene match: 13. The CDR3 is 20 amino acids. Germline values: CDR1 MDHEN, CDR2 SYDVKM. The CDR3 DNA is TGTGCCAGCAGTTTAGACCCAATGGGACTAGCGGTTCCTAGCACAGATACGCAGTATTTT. This codes for CASSLDPMGLAVPSTDTQYF.

This clonotype turned up a few times. J is TRBJ2-1 and V is TRBV3-1, with D possibly TRBD2 on 6 matching bases. Trimming left V 4 bases short and J 7 bases short, with 14 bases between. CDR1 and CDR2 from the germline V gene are LGHDT and YNNKEL (reference sequence). This CDR3 is 14 amino acids long. Here the CDR3 DNA reads TGTGCCAGCAGCCGACGACTAGAAGTAAATGAGCAGTTCTTC. Amino acids: CASSRRLEVNEQFF.

The V and J genes are TRBV12-3 or TRBV12-4 and TRBJ2-2; D is unclear. This CDR3 has 14 amino acids. V shed 6 bases and J shed 6 bases, with 14 bases lying between them. The CDR3 here is CASRLFSPAGELFF. The CDR3 coding sequence is TGTGCCAGCAGGCTTTTTTCCCCAGCCGGGGAGCTGTTTTTT.

V gene TRBV3-1 combines with J gene TRBJ2-2; tentatively, D is TRBD2 (6 bases). The CDR3 is 14 residues long. Germline lookup yields CDR1 LGHDT and CDR2 YNNKEL (reference sequence). V was shortened by 6 bases and J by 5 bases, with 13 bases between the two germline ends. The CDR3 reads CASSPPSGTGELFF. CDR3 nucleotides: TGTGCCAGCAGTCCACCGAGCGGGACCGGGGAGCTGTTTTTT.

This clonotype was detected a few times. The chain combines TRBV27 with TRBJ2-3; TRBD2 agrees at 7 bases. The V segment lost 3 bases and the J segment 4 bases; nucleotides outside the gene matches: 10. Germline V CDR1 and CDR2: MNHEY, SMNVEV (reference sequence). This CDR3 has 16 amino acids. The CDR3 loop is CASSLLRGSVSDTQYF. The CDR3 coding sequence is TGTGCCAGCAGTTTGCTTCGCGGGAGTGTCTCAGATACGCAGTATTTT.

This clonotype was seen a single time. J is TRBJ2-2 and V is TRBV7-3; 7 bases align to TRBD2. Trimming removed 8 bases from V and 4 bases from J; junction bases left unmatched: 13. This CDR3 contains 16 residues. Germline V gene sequence: CDR1 SGHTA, CDR2 FQGTGA. DNA for the CDR3: TGTGCCAGCCGACTAGGGCTACTAGCGCGCACCGGGGAGCTGTTTTTT. Its translation: CASRLGLLARTGELFF.

In the case of this clonotype: A read error is possible here, since a much larger clone lies one base away. The chain uses TRBV28 and TRBJ2-4; TRBD1 matches 9 bases. V lost 2 bases and J lost 9; bases outside the gene matches: 5. This CDR3 contains 14 residues. CDR1 and CDR2 (germline): MDHEN, SYDVKM. CDR3 nucleotides: TGTGCCAGCAGTTTAGCACAGGGGGCAGTCATTCAGTACTTC. Translated: CASSLAQGAVIQYF.

This chain joins TRBV20-1 and TRBJ2-7; 9 bases match TRBD2. Germline trimming cut 0 bases from V and 7 bases from J; bases unmatched to any gene: 10. CDR3 length equals 15 residues. Germline V gives CDR1 DFQATT, CDR2 SNEGSKA (reference sequence). CDR3: CSARDTSGPRGEQYF. CDR3 nucleotide sequence: TGCAGTGCTAGAGATACTAGCGGGCCACGGGGGGAGCAGTACTTC.

The V gene is TRBV11-2, the J gene TRBJ2-5, with 7 bases identical to TRBD1. The CDR3 sequence is 15 residues long. Losses at the gene ends were 5 bases for V and 1 base for J; bases not matched to a gene: 7. The germline V gene has CDR1 SGHAT and CDR2 FQNNGV. Written as DNA, the CDR3 is TGTGCCAGCAGCCGTAGGGGACAGCTCCAAGAGACCCAGTACTTC. Protein sequence: CASSRRGQLQETQYF. Using reference TRBV11-2 and TRBJ2-5 for the parts outside the CDR3, the full variable domain is EAGVAQSPRYKIIEKRQSVAFWCNPISGHATLYWYQQILGQGPKLLIQFQNNGVVDDSQLPKDRFSAERLKGVDSTLKIQPAKLEDSAVYLCASSRRGQLQETQYFGPGTRLLVL.

In its sample, this clonotype was seen a few times. The chain joins TRBV27 to TRBJ2-7; 10 bases map to TRBD1. The CDR3 has 15 amino acids. Germline V gene data show CDR1 as MNHEY and CDR2 as SMNVEV (reference sequence). J was trimmed by 4 bases and V by 4 bases; bases with no gene match: 7. The CDR3 spells CASSSRGQGLYEQYF. As DNA, the CDR3 is TGTGCCAGCAGTTCCCGGGGACAGGGGCTTTACGAGCAGTACTTC.

In its sample, this clonotype was seen a few times. J is TRBJ2-6 and V is TRBV7-3, with D perhaps matching TRBD1 (6 bases). Trimming removed 0 bases from V and 0 bases from J, with 12 bases in between. CDR3 length equals 18 residues. CDR1 is SGHTA and CDR2 is FQGTGA in the germline V gene. The CDR3 nucleotides read TGTGCCAGCAGCTTAACAGGACAGTCTAGCTCTGGGGCCAACGTCCTGACTTTC. This translates into CASSLTGQSSSGANVLTF.

This clonotype was seen ten or more times. CDR3 DNA: TGCGCCAGCAGTGAGTACCTGGGGGACTGGTACGAGCAGTACTTC. It codes for CASSEYLGDWYEQYF. This chain joins TRBV10-2 and TRBJ2-7; weak D call: TRBD2 (6 bases). The CDR3 covers 15 residues. V was pared by 1 base and J by 4 bases, with 14 bases between. Germline CDR1 WSHSY, CDR2 SAAADI.

As to this clonotype: At one boundary the junction diverges from the germline segment, which might be a read error. The chain combines TRBV7-3 with TRBJ2-3; weak D call: TRBD2 (5 bases). Germline CDR1 reads SGHTA; CDR2 reads FQGTGA. This CDR3 comprises 15 residues. DNA for the CDR3: TGTGCCAGCAGCCCATTCGGGAAGGAGGAAGATAAGCAGTATTTT. Its protein is CASSPFGKEEDKQYF.

The rearrangement joins TRBV7-3 to TRBJ2-2; tentative D call: TRBD2 (6 bases). V was clipped by 1 base and J by 0 bases, with 12 bases between them. CDR1 SGHTA and CDR2 FQGTGA come from the germline V gene. This CDR3 has 17 residues. CDR3 nucleotide sequence: TGTGCCAGCAGCTTAAAGGGCTGGGAGGCGAACACCGGGGAGCTGTTTTTT. This sequence encodes CASSLKGWEANTGELFF.

The chain joins TRBV6-5 to TRBJ1-1; tentative D call: TRBD1 (5 bases). Between the trimmed V and J ends, which lost 4 bases and 4 bases, there was a span of 16 bases. There are 15 residues in the CDR3. CDR1 and CDR2 (germline): MNHEY, SVGAGI. This CDR3 is CASSFRGSRGTEAFF. The CDR3 DNA reads TGTGCCAGCAGTTTTAGGGGATCGAGGGGCACTGAAGCTTTCTTT.

This clonotype occurred a few times. This rearrangement joins TRBV9 to TRBJ2-1; D may be TRBD2 (6 bases). Trimming stripped 1 base from V and 0 bases from J, with 8 bases between. The CDR3 is made up of 15 amino acids. Looked up from germline, CDR1 is SGDLS and CDR2 is YYNGEE. This chain's CDR3 is CASSVSGLSYNEQFF. CDR3 DNA sequence: TGTGCCAGCAGCGTAAGCGGGCTCTCCTACAATGAGCAGTTCTTC.

This clonotype has ten or more counts. V usage is TRBV12-3 or TRBV12-4 and J usage is TRBJ2-1, with D perhaps matching TRBD2 (6 bases). The CDR3 runs 16 residues. Trimming removed 3 bases from V and 8 bases from J, with 20 bases in between. CDR3 sequence: CASSFYGGNNRDEQFF. As DNA, the CDR3 is TGTGCCAGCAGTTTTTATGGCGGGAATAATCGTGATGAGCAGTTCTTC.